This TCR beta chain emerged from a study of PD-L1 blockade in urothelial cancer. Looking at the study overall: Patients commenced atezolizumab at some point between 2014 and 2015, and it was given at 1,200 mg intravenously every 3 weeks. At 3 weeks (second dose) and 6 weeks after starting treatment, blood was analyzed. Male sex and bladder-origin urothelial cancer were recorded for about 85% of the roughly 29 patients. When blood samples were assessed, the median T cell count was 120,000 to 150,000.

The method was immunoSEQ multiplex PCR; TCRdb's version includes in-frame clones alone and lacks a portion of them. The sample has 30,000 to 40,000 clones, approximately 87% seen once. The CDR3 contains 14 residues. The V gene lost 1 base and the J gene lost 4 bases, with 8 bases spanning the gap. Germline CDR1 and CDR2: SEHNR and FQNEAQ (reference sequence). There are a few counts of this clone. Indicated time point: pretreatment peripheral blood. The TCR comes from a man aged 55 to 70 with urothelial cancer. The material sequenced was PBMCs, taken around atezolizumab (anti-PD-L1) treatment. The chain uses TRBV7-9 and TRBJ1-5, with a tentative D call TRBD1 (5 bases). The CDR3 DNA reads as TGTGCCAGCAGCTTAGTGGGGGGGAATCAGCCCCAGCATTTT. Translation: CASSLVGGNQPQHF.